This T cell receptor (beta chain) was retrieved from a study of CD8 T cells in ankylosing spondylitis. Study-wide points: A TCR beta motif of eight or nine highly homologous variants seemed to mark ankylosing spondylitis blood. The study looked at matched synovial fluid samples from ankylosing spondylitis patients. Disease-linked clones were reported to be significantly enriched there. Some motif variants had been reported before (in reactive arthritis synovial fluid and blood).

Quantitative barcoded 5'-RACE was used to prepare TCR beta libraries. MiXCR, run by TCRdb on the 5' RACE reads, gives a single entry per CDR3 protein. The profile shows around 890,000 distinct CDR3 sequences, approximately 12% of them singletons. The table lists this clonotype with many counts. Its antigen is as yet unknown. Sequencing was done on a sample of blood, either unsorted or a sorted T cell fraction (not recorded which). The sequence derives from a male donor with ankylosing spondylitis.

CDR3 residues: CASSRAGGSYEQYF. CDR3 nucleotide sequence: TGTGCCAGCAGTCGAGCGGGAGGTTCCTACGAGCAGTACTTC. The J gene is TRBJ2-7, the V gene TRBV12-3 or TRBV12-4, with 9 bases fitting TRBD2. The ends lost 5 bases at V and 1 base at J; junction bases unmatched: 3. The CDR3 is made up of 14 amino acids.